A single sample gave rise to the 13 T cell receptor beta chains below, sequenced in a study of CD8 T cells in ankylosing spondylitis. Notes on the study in general: Characteristic of ankylosing spondylitis blood, it appeared, was a TCR beta motif comprising several highly homologous variants.

TCRdb re-called the 5' RACE reads through MiXCR, storing one row per CDR3 protein. The sample shows some 800,000 distinct CDR3 sequences, around 11% of them seen only once. These TCRs are of unknown antigen specificity. Sequencing was performed on blood, either unsorted or a sorted T cell fraction (not recorded which). These receptors were obtained from a male donor with ankylosing spondylitis.

This clonotype appeared a few times. The chain uses TRBV6-5 and TRBJ2-3; no reliable D call. The germline gives CDR1 MNHEY, CDR2 SVGAGI. This CDR3 spans 13 amino acids. The ends were cut back, 2 bases at V and 4 bases at J, with 7 bases in the middle. CDR3 amino acids: CASSYRLADTQYF. Written as DNA, the CDR3 is TGTGCCAGCAGTTACCGGCTAGCAGATACGCAGTATTTT.

V is TRBV3-1 and J is TRBJ1-1; D uncertain. Germline CDR1 is LGHDT and CDR2 is YNNKEL (reference sequence). The CDR3 covers 14 residues. The ends were cut back, 1 base at V and 5 bases at J, with 11 bases in the middle. The CDR3 DNA reads TGTGCCAGCAGCCAAGGTCTGGTGGGGACTGAAGCTTTCTTT. Protein sequence: CASSQGLVGTEAFF.

The table lists this clonotype with a few counts. This sequence joins TRBV7-3 and TRBJ2-3; 7 bases agree with TRBD1. Per germline, CDR1 SGHTA and CDR2 FQGTGA. The CDR3 runs to 15 residues. Trimming cost V 5 bases and J 3 bases; bases outside gene matches: 8. CDR3 in amino acids: CASSAGTAITDTQYF. The CDR3 DNA sequence: TGTGCCAGCAGCGCAGGGACAGCCATTACAGATACGCAGTATTTT.

The chain is built from TRBV18 and TRBJ2-7; TRBD1 matches at 7 bases. The V and J ends lost 4 bases and 1 base, in that order; junction bases with no gene match: 7. The CDR3 extends over 15 amino acids. The germline gives CDR1 KGHSH, CDR2 LQKENI. The CDR3 DNA is TGTGCCAGCTCACAAGATCCGGGACAGTCCTACGAGCAGTACTTC. Its protein product is CASSQDPGQSYEQYF.

This clonotype was seen at least ten times. The chain carries TRBV10-3 and TRBJ2-1; 7 nucleotides agree with TRBD2. The CDR3 is 14 residues long. The trim removed 2 bases at V and 3 bases at J, leaving 1 base unmatched. Germline assignment: CDR1 ENHRY and CDR2 SYGVKD. The CDR3 protein is CAISERGDYNEQFF. The CDR3 DNA is TGTGCCATCAGTGAGCGGGGGGACTACAATGAGCAGTTCTTC.

The V gene is TRBV30, the J gene TRBJ1-1; no reliable D call. Germline V gene lookup returns CDR1 GTSNPN and CDR2 SVGIG (reference sequence). The CDR3 runs to 14 residues. Deletions cut 6 bases from V and 0 bases from J, with 14 bases between. CDR3 protein: CACHSRALNTEAFF. The CDR3 DNA sequence: TGTGCCTGCCACTCCCGGGCTTTGAACACTGAAGCTTTCTTT.

J is TRBJ2-7 and V is TRBV5-4; D is unclear. Germline V lookup: CDR1 SGHNT, CDR2 YYREEE (reference sequence). Trimming shortened V by 0 bases and J by 2 bases, and 9 bases separated the two germline ends. CDR3 size: 14 residues. CDR3 protein: CASSLGAVTYEQYF. As DNA, the CDR3 is TGTGCCAGCAGCTTGGGAGCAGTAACCTACGAGCAGTACTTC.

V gene TRBV18 combines with J gene TRBJ2-7; 10 bases map to TRBD1. CDR3 length equals 13 residues. The V segment lost 3 bases and the J segment 5 bases; nucleotides outside the gene matches: 1. Per the germline V gene, CDR1 is KGHSH and CDR2 is LQKENI. CDR3: CASSPGTGDEQYF. The CDR3 DNA is TGTGCCAGCTCACCCGGGACAGGGGACGAGCAGTACTTC.

This clonotype was counted a few times. V and J are TRBV20-1 and TRBJ2-3; 11 bases fit TRBD2. There are 15 residues in the CDR3. V was clipped by 3 bases and J by 4 bases; unmatched bases: 6. Germline V gives CDR1 DFQATT, CDR2 SNEGSKA (reference sequence). CDR3 bases: TGCAGTGCTAGCCCAACTAGCGGGAGCTCAGATACGCAGTATTTT. It specifies CSASPTSGSSDTQYF.

This clonotype was recorded at least ten times. V gene TRBV5-6 combines with J gene TRBJ1-1, with a weak D call TRBD1 (5 bases). CDR1 is SGHDT, CDR2 YYEEEE, per germline. V was trimmed by 5 bases and J by 0 bases, leaving 14 bases between them. There are 15 residues in the CDR3. The CDR3 region is CASRRIGDLNTEAFF. CDR3 nucleotide sequence: TGTGCCAGCAGGCGGATAGGGGACTTGAACACTGAAGCTTTCTTT.

This clonotype was observed a few times. The chain is built from TRBV7-6 and TRBJ1-2, with TRBD1 matching over 8 bases. V was pared by 2 bases and J by 1 base, with 15 bases of the junction left unmatched. CDR1 SGHVS and CDR2 FNYEAQ come from the germline V gene. The CDR3 loop spans 19 amino acids. Written as DNA, the CDR3 is TGTGCCAGCAGCTTATTTGTGAGACAGGGGAGGGATATTAACTATGGCTACACCTTC. As protein: CASSLFVRQGRDINYGYTF.

V is TRBV7-3 and J is TRBJ2-5; 10 bases match TRBD2. Trimming at V came to 2 bases and at J to 5 bases, leaving 8 bases not matched to a gene. Germline CDR1 and CDR2: SGHTA and FQGTGA. This CDR3 spans 16 amino acids. The CDR3 loop reads CASSLGVAGGIETQYF. The CDR3 DNA reads as TGTGCCAGCAGCTTAGGGGTAGCGGGGGGAATCGAGACCCAGTACTTC.

This clonotype was observed a handful of times. The V gene is TRBV20-1, the J gene TRBJ2-1, with a possible D match to TRBD2 (6 bases). The length of the CDR3 is 14 residues. V lost 5 bases and J 7 bases, leaving 18 bases between the germline ends. Germline CDR1 DFQATT, CDR2 SNEGSKA (reference sequence). The CDR3 nucleotides are TGCAGTGCTTTGGCGGGACCTACTGGGAATGAGCAGTTCTTC. Residues: CSALAGPTGNEQFF.